This paragraph covers one TCR beta chain sequence. From germline, CDR1 is SGHDT and CDR2 YYEEEE. CDR3 length equals 13 residues. Trimming removed 4 bases from V and 5 bases from J, with 13 bases in between. Libraries were prepared by immunoSEQ multiplex PCR; TCRdb keeps only in-frame clonotypes and omits some of them. The data contain some 2,100,000 clones, about 92% of them singletons. It was CD45RO-negative cells, positively selected for CCR7, that made up naive CD8 cells, with terminally differentiated effector memory CD45RA+ cells excluded. The record originates from a study of shared clonotypes between healthy human individuals.

This clonotype was sampled from a man younger than 35 in good health. Some clones in this sample may be carry-over from other donors' samples. The V and J genes are TRBV5-6 and TRBJ2-7; D is unclear. The specimen sequenced was naive CD8+ T cells from PBMCs. The CDR3 sequence is CASSINEGNEQYF. The CDR3, as DNA: TGTGCCAGCAGCATCAACGAAGGGAACGAGCAGTACTTC.